Listed below are T cell receptor beta chains from one sample, sequenced in a study of CD8 T cells in ankylosing spondylitis. TCRdb re-analysed the 5' RACE reads in MiXCR, keeping a single row per CDR3 protein. The sample consists of a few hundred thousand distinct CDR3 sequences, around 20% of them appearing once. Material: blood, either unsorted or a sorted T cell fraction (not recorded which). Every receptor here comes from a female donor with ankylosing spondylitis or in good health (not recorded which). The CDR3 runs from the conserved cysteine through the conserved F or W. The order of the fields is clone size, CDR3 length, V gene, J gene, D gene, CDR3 DNA, CDR3 protein. D genes are given only for firm matches. Some rows mark clone size as missing; the rest say once, few, many or name a class of expanded clone.

abundance: few; len: 13; v_gene: TRBV20-1; j_gene: TRBJ2-3; d_gene: .; CDR3nt: TGCAGTGCTAGAGAGCCGGGCGGGGATACGCAGTATTTT; CDR3aa: CSAREPGGDTQYF
abundance: .; len: 15; v_gene: TRBV12-3/TRBV12-4; j_gene: TRBJ2-7; d_gene: TRBD1; CDR3nt: TGTGCCAGCAGTTTAGGGTGGGACAGGGTGCGGGAGCAGTACTTC; CDR3aa: CASSLGWDRVREQYF
abundance: few; len: 12; v_gene: TRBV29-1; j_gene: TRBJ1-3; d_gene: .; CDR3nt: TGCAGCGCGGGGGGTCCCGGAAACACCATATATTTT; CDR3aa: CSAGGPGNTIYF
abundance: few; len: 15; v_gene: TRBV20-1; j_gene: TRBJ2-1; d_gene: .; CDR3nt: TGCAGTGCTAGGAGGGGGCCTAGCGGTAGGAATGAGCAGTTCTTC; CDR3aa: CSARRGPSGRNEQFF
abundance: few; len: 14; v_gene: TRBV28; j_gene: TRBJ1-1; d_gene: .; CDR3nt: TGTGCCAGCAGTTTATCTGGCAGGTTAACTGAAGCTTTCTTT; CDR3aa: CASSLSGRLTEAFF
abundance: .; len: 12; v_gene: TRBV29-1; j_gene: TRBJ2-7; d_gene: .; CDR3nt: TGCAGCGTAGGCAGGGACCTCTACGAGCAGTACTTC; CDR3aa: CSVGRDLYEQYF
abundance: few; len: 15; v_gene: TRBV20-1; j_gene: TRBJ1-5; d_gene: .; CDR3nt: TGCAGTGCCTTAAGCGGGGAACGGGCCGCCCAGCCCCAGCATTTT; CDR3aa: CSALSGERAAQPQHF
abundance: few; len: 13; v_gene: TRBV5-1; j_gene: TRBJ2-1; d_gene: .; CDR3nt: TGCGCCAGCATGCGGTCCCTGAACAATGAGCAGTTCTTC; CDR3aa: CASMRSLNNEQFF
abundance: .; len: 14; v_gene: TRBV18; j_gene: TRBJ1-5; d_gene: .; CDR3nt: TGTGCCAGCTCCCCCTCCGGTAGCAATCAGCCCCAGCATTTT; CDR3aa: CASSPSGSNQPQHF
abundance: .; len: 15; v_gene: TRBV6-1; j_gene: TRBJ2-7; d_gene: .; CDR3nt: TGTGCCAGCAGTCCCGGGGGGACACTTTCCTACGAGCAGTACTTC; CDR3aa: CASSPGGTLSYEQYF
abundance: many; len: 15; v_gene: TRBV29-1; j_gene: TRBJ2-1; d_gene: TRBD2; CDR3nt: TGCAGCGTTGAAGATCAGCGGGAGTTTGTGAGTGAGCAGTTCTTC; CDR3aa: CSVEDQREFVSEQFF
abundance: .; len: 12; v_gene: TRBV19; j_gene: TRBJ1-2; d_gene: .; CDR3nt: TGTGCCAGTACCGATGCCTTCTATGGCTACACCTTC; CDR3aa: CASTDAFYGYTF
abundance: few; len: 14; v_gene: TRBV6-1; j_gene: TRBJ1-6; d_gene: .; CDR3nt: TGTGCCAGCACCCAAATCAGGGACTATTCACCCCTCCACTTT; CDR3aa: CASTQIRDYSPLHF
abundance: .; len: 17; v_gene: TRBV5-1; j_gene: TRBJ2-4; d_gene: TRBD2; CDR3nt: TGCGCCAGCAGCGGGGCTTATAGCGGGAGTTCCAAAAACATTCAGTACTTC; CDR3aa: CASSGAYSGSSKNIQYF
abundance: .; len: 13; v_gene: TRBV6-1; j_gene: TRBJ1-1; d_gene: .; CDR3nt: TGTGCCAGCAGTCCTCCAGGGGCCACTGAAGCTTTCTTT; CDR3aa: CASSPPGATEAFF
abundance: few; len: 15; v_gene: TRBV20-1; j_gene: TRBJ1-1; d_gene: .; CDR3nt: TGCAGTGCTAGTTCGGGGAATACAGAGAACACTGAAGCTTTCTTT; CDR3aa: CSASSGNTENTEAFF
abundance: few; len: 13; v_gene: TRBV20-1; j_gene: TRBJ1-3; d_gene: .; CDR3nt: TGCAGTGCTTTCTGGACGGCTGGAAACACCATATATTTT; CDR3aa: CSAFWTAGNTIYF
abundance: .; len: 13; v_gene: TRBV20-1; j_gene: TRBJ2-5; d_gene: TRBD2; CDR3nt: TGCAGTGCCGGGACTAGCGGCCAAGAGACCCAGTACTTC; CDR3aa: CSAGTSGQETQYF
abundance: once; len: 15; v_gene: TRBV29-1; j_gene: TRBJ2-1; d_gene: .; CDR3nt: TGCAGCGTCTTTAGGCAGTGGGCCGGGGCCAATGAGCAGTTCTTC; CDR3aa: CSVFRQWAGANEQFF
abundance: few; len: 14; v_gene: TRBV5-1; j_gene: TRBJ2-1; d_gene: TRBD2; CDR3nt: TGCGCCAGCAGAGGGACTAGCGGGGACAATGAGCAGTTCTTC; CDR3aa: CASRGTSGDNEQFF
abundance: few; len: 14; v_gene: TRBV20-1; j_gene: TRBJ1-6; d_gene: .; CDR3nt: TGCAGTGCTAGCTCCACAGTGGGGAATTCACCCCTCCACTTT; CDR3aa: CSASSTVGNSPLHF
abundance: .; len: 19; v_gene: TRBV6-2/TRBV6-3; j_gene: TRBJ2-6; d_gene: .; CDR3nt: TGTGCCAGCAGAGATACATTCCGGGGCTCCCTCTCTGGGGCCAACGTCCTGACTTTC; CDR3aa: CASRDTFRGSLSGANVLTF
abundance: .; len: 15; v_gene: TRBV9; j_gene: TRBJ2-7; d_gene: TRBD2; CDR3nt: TGTGCCAGCAGCGTAGAGGCAGGGAGGGTTTACGAGCAGTACTTC; CDR3aa: CASSVEAGRVYEQYF
abundance: few; len: 15; v_gene: TRBV4-1; j_gene: TRBJ2-2; d_gene: .; CDR3nt: TGCGCCAGCAGCCGGGGGAGACGAAACACCGGGGAGCTGTTTTTT; CDR3aa: CASSRGRRNTGELFF
abundance: .; len: 14; v_gene: TRBV28; j_gene: TRBJ2-3; d_gene: .; CDR3nt: TGTGCCAGCAGTTTGTACCGAGGGACAGATACGCAGTATTTT; CDR3aa: CASSLYRGTDTQYF
abundance: .; len: 14; v_gene: TRBV5-1; j_gene: TRBJ2-1; d_gene: .; CDR3nt: TGCGCCAGCAGCGAGGACTCTTCCTACAATGAGCAGTTCTTC; CDR3aa: CASSEDSSYNEQFF
abundance: .; len: 14; v_gene: TRBV20-1; j_gene: TRBJ2-7; d_gene: .; CDR3nt: TGCAGTGCTTCCGGACTGGGCGGGTCCTACGAGCAGTACTTC; CDR3aa: CSASGLGGSYEQYF
abundance: .; len: 21; v_gene: TRBV5-1; j_gene: TRBJ2-5; d_gene: .; CDR3nt: TGCGCCAGCAGCATAATAACAGGGTCCAACACGGGGGTCGGCGCTACGGAGACCCAGTACTTC; CDR3aa: CASSIITGSNTGVGATETQYF
abundance: few; len: 13; v_gene: TRBV5-6; j_gene: TRBJ1-1; d_gene: TRBD1; CDR3nt: TGTGCCAGCAGCTCTACCAGGACAGGGGAAGCTTTCTTT; CDR3aa: CASSSTRTGEAFF
abundance: .; len: 14; v_gene: TRBV15; j_gene: TRBJ2-7; d_gene: .; CDR3nt: TGTGCCACCAGCAGAACTCTAGTGGCCTACGAGCAGTACTTC; CDR3aa: CATSRTLVAYEQYF
abundance: few; len: 17; v_gene: TRBV4-2; j_gene: TRBJ2-7; d_gene: TRBD2; CDR3nt: TGTGCCAGCAGCCAACCCACGACTAGCGGGAGACCCTACGAGCAGTACTTC; CDR3aa: CASSQPTTSGRPYEQYF
abundance: many; len: 14; v_gene: TRBV12-3/TRBV12-4; j_gene: TRBJ2-5; d_gene: .; CDR3nt: TGTGCCAGCACTCAAGGGCTGGTCGCGGAGACCCAGTACTTC; CDR3aa: CASTQGLVAETQYF
abundance: .; len: 16; v_gene: TRBV6-2/TRBV6-3; j_gene: TRBJ2-7; d_gene: .; CDR3nt: TGTACCAGCAGCTCCTCTAGCGCGACCGGAACATACGAGCAGTACTTC; CDR3aa: CTSSSSSATGTYEQYF
abundance: .; len: 14; v_gene: TRBV20-1; j_gene: TRBJ2-1; d_gene: .; CDR3nt: TGCAGTGCTAGAGAGCCAGGTCGGCACAATGAGCAGTTCTTC; CDR3aa: CSAREPGRHNEQFF
abundance: .; len: 13; v_gene: TRBV9; j_gene: TRBJ2-2; d_gene: TRBD1; CDR3nt: TGTGCCTCACAGGGGCGGAACACCGGGGAGCTGTTTTTT; CDR3aa: CASQGRNTGELFF
abundance: .; len: 14; v_gene: TRBV4-3; j_gene: TRBJ2-3; d_gene: .; CDR3nt: TGCGCCAGCAGCCAGGCAATGGGATTAGATACGCAGTATTTT; CDR3aa: CASSQAMGLDTQYF
abundance: few; len: 15; v_gene: TRBV10-3; j_gene: TRBJ2-7; d_gene: TRBD2; CDR3nt: TGTGCCATCAGTGAGTCTAACGGGAGGGCCTACGAGCAGTACTTC; CDR3aa: CAISESNGRAYEQYF
abundance: few; len: 15; v_gene: TRBV2; j_gene: TRBJ2-5; d_gene: .; CDR3nt: TGTGCCAGCATTGGGGGTGGCTTGTACCAAGAGACCCAGTACTTC; CDR3aa: CASIGGGLYQETQYF
abundance: few; len: 14; v_gene: TRBV11-2; j_gene: TRBJ2-5; d_gene: .; CDR3nt: TGTGCCAGCAGCTTCTGGACTACCCAAGAGACCCAGTACTTC; CDR3aa: CASSFWTTQETQYF
abundance: .; len: 15; v_gene: TRBV7-9; j_gene: TRBJ1-1; d_gene: TRBD1; CDR3nt: TGTGCCAGCAGCTTAATGACAGGGGGAACGACTGAAGCTTTCTTT; CDR3aa: CASSLMTGGTTEAFF
abundance: .; len: 13; v_gene: TRBV6-6; j_gene: TRBJ1-2; d_gene: .; CDR3nt: TGTGCCAGCAGTTACGTGGGACCCGTTGGCTACACCTTC; CDR3aa: CASSYVGPVGYTF
abundance: .; len: 11; v_gene: TRBV7-2; j_gene: TRBJ2-1; d_gene: .; CDR3nt: TGTGCCAGCAGCTCCGAGACTAGGCAGTTCTTC; CDR3aa: CASSSETRQFF
abundance: .; len: 11; v_gene: TRBV10-3; j_gene: TRBJ2-5; d_gene: .; CDR3nt: TGTGCCATCAGTGATAAGGAGACCCAGTACTTC; CDR3aa: CAISDKETQYF
abundance: .; len: 15; v_gene: TRBV9; j_gene: TRBJ1-2; d_gene: .; CDR3nt: TGTGCCAGCAGCGTAGGTGATCGGTTTCGATATGGCTACACCTTC; CDR3aa: CASSVGDRFRYGYTF
abundance: .; len: 14; v_gene: TRBV20-1; j_gene: TRBJ2-7; d_gene: TRBD1; CDR3nt: TGCAGTGCTCCTGGACAGGGTCGTCTTCAGGAGCAGTACTTC; CDR3aa: CSAPGQGRLQEQYF
abundance: many; len: 13; v_gene: TRBV28; j_gene: TRBJ1-6; d_gene: .; CDR3nt: TGTGCCAGCAGTCCCGGCCCTAATTCACCCCTCCACTTT; CDR3aa: CASSPGPNSPLHF
abundance: many; len: 12; v_gene: TRBV7-2; j_gene: TRBJ1-6; d_gene: .; CDR3nt: TGTGCCAGCAGCCTCCTAAATTCACCCCTCCACTTT; CDR3aa: CASSLLNSPLHF
abundance: few; len: 16; v_gene: TRBV9; j_gene: TRBJ2-1; d_gene: TRBD2; CDR3nt: TGTGCCAGCAGCGTAGATTTCAGCGGGAGGAAGGGTGAGCAGTTCTTC; CDR3aa: CASSVDFSGRKGEQFF
abundance: .; len: 16; v_gene: TRBV24-1; j_gene: TRBJ2-1; d_gene: TRBD2; CDR3nt: TGTGCCACCAGTGATCCCCGGACTAGCGGGAGACGTGAGCAGTTCTTC; CDR3aa: CATSDPRTSGRREQFF
abundance: few; len: 14; v_gene: TRBV3-1; j_gene: TRBJ2-7; d_gene: .; CDR3nt: TGTGCCAGCAGCCAAGTTCTCGGGGACTACGAGCAGTACTTC; CDR3aa: CASSQVLGDYEQYF
abundance: few; len: 13; v_gene: TRBV3-1; j_gene: TRBJ1-1; d_gene: .; CDR3nt: TGTGCCAGCAGCCAAGACCTGACGGCCGAAGCTTTCTTT; CDR3aa: CASSQDLTAEAFF
abundance: many; len: 14; v_gene: TRBV4-3; j_gene: TRBJ2-7; d_gene: .; CDR3nt: TGCGCCAGCAGCCAAGCAACTGGCTCCTACGAGCAGTACTTC; CDR3aa: CASSQATGSYEQYF
abundance: few; len: 17; v_gene: TRBV4-2; j_gene: TRBJ2-3; d_gene: TRBD1; CDR3nt: TGTGCCAGCAGCCAACCCCCGACAGGGGTGCGGACAGATACGCAGTATTTT; CDR3aa: CASSQPPTGVRTDTQYF